This T cell receptor (beta chain) was profiled in a study of regulatory T cells in long-lasting Graves disease. The overall study: It was over 5 years of antithyroid drugs, with positive TSH receptor antibodies, that meant persistent Graves' disease.

Described time point: persistent/refractory GD, antithyroid drugs over 5 years with positive TRAb. The TCR library was made from RNA that had been extracted from PBMCs in TRIzol. Study-wide results and limits: Newly diagnosed disease favored TRBV20-1 and TRBJ2-1 over persistent disease.

Points on this clonotype: The antigen remains undetermined.

Researchers made TCR beta libraries by using iRepertoire HTBI primers and running Arm-PCR on CDR3 regions. TCRdb itself ran the multiplex PCR reads through MiXCR, one entry per CDR3 protein. The sample holds roughly 500,000 distinct CDR3 sequences, around 21% seen once. The CDR3 spans 14 residues. Trimming took off 4 bases at V and 0 bases at J, with 13 bases between the two ends. Looked up from germline, CDR1 is GTSNPN and CDR2 is SVGIG (reference sequence). The sample in question was peripheral blood mononuclear cells (PBMCs), obtained when the disease was refractory, from a patient treated with antithyroid drugs. This chain connects TRBV30 to TRBJ2-7; either TRBD1 or TRBD2 may supply D (5 bases each). The source of this sequence is a female donor with Graves disease. For the CDR3, the DNA is TGTGCCTGGACAAAGGGGACCGACTCCTACGAGCAGTACTTC. It encodes CAWTKGTDSYEQYF.